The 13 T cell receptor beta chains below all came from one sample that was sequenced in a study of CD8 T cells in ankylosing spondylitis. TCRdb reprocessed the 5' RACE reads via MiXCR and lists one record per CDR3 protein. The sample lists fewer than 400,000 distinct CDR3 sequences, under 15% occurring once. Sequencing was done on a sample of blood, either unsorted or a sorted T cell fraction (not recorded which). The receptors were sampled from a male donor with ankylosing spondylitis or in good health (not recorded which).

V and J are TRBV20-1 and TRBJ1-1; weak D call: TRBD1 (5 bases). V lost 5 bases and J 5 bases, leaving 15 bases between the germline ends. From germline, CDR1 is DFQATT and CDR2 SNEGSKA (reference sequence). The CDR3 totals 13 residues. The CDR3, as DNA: TGCAGTGCTTCCCACTATCAGGGAACTGAAGCTTTCTTT. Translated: CSASHYQGTEAFF.

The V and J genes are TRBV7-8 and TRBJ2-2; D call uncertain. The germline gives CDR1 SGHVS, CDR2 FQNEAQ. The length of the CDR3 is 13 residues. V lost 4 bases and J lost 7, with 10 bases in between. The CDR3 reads CASSSPPNGELFF. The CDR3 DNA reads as TGTGCCAGCAGCTCGCCCCCGAACGGGGAGCTGTTTTTT.

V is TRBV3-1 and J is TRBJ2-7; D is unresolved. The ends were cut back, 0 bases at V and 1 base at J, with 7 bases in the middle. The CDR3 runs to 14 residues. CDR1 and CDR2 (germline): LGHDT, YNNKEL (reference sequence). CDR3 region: CASSQDTVSYEQYF. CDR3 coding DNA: TGTGCCAGCAGCCAAGATACGGTTTCCTACGAGCAGTACTTC.

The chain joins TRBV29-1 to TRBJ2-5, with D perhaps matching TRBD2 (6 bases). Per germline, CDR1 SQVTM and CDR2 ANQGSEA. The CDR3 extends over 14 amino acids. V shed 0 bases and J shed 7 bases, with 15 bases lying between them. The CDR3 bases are TGCAGCGTTGAAGATCGGGAGACATGGGCGACCCAGTACTTC. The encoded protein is CSVEDRETWATQYF.

The CDR3 loop is CASSPTGGYSGANVLTF. Here the CDR3 DNA reads TGTGCCAGCAGCCCGACAGGGGGCTACTCTGGGGCCAACGTCCTGACTTTC. V usage is TRBV25-1 and J usage is TRBJ2-6; 10 bases agree with TRBD1. The CDR3 has 17 amino acids. The V gene end was trimmed by 6 bases and the J gene end by 0 bases; junction bases not matched to a gene: 5. Germline lookup yields CDR1 MGHDK and CDR2 SYGVNS.

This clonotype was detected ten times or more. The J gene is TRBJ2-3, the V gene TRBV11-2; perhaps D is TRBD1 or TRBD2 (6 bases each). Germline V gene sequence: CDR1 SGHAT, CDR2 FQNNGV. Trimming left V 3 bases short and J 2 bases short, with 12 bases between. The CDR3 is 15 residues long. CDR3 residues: CASSFRGDPTDTQYF. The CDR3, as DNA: TGTGCCAGCAGCTTTAGGGGGGACCCCACAGATACGCAGTATTTT.

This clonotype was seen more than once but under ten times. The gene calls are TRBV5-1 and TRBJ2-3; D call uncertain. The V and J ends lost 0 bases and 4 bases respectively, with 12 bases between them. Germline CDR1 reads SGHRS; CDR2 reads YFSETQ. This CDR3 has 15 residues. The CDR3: CASSLGRPRADTQYF. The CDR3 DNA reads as TGCGCCAGCAGCTTGGGCAGGCCTCGGGCAGATACGCAGTATTTT.

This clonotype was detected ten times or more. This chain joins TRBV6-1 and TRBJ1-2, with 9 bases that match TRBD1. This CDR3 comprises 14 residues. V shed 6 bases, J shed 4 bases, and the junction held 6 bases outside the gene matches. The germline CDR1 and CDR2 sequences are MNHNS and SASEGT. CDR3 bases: TGTGCCAGCAGCCCGACAGGGGGTGGCTATGGCTACACCTTC. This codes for CASSPTGGGYGYTF.

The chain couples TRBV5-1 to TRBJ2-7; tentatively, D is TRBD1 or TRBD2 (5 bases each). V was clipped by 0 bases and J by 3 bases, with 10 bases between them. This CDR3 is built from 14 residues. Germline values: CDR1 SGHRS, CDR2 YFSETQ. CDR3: CASSLGLGGYEQYF. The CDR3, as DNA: TGCGCCAGCAGCTTGGGACTTGGGGGCTACGAGCAGTACTTC.

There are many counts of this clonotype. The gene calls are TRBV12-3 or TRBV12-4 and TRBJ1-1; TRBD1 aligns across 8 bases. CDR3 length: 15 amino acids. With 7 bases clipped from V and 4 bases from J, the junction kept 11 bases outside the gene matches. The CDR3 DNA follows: TGTGCCAGCACCTTGCTTACAGGGGGTGGCACTGAAGCTTTCTTT. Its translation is CASTLLTGGGTEAFF.

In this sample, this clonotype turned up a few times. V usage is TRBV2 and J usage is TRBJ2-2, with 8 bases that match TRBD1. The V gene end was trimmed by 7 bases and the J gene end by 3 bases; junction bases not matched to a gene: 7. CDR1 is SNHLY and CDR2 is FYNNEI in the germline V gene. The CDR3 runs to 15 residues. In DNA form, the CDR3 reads TGTGCCAGCACCTCGACAGGGGCGGACACCGGGGAGCTGTTTTTT. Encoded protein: CASTSTGADTGELFF.

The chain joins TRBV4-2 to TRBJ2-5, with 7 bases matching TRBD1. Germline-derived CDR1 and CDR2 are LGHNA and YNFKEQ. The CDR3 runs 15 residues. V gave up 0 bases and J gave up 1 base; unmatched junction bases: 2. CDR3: CASSQEGTAQETQYF. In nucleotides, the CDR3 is TGTGCCAGCAGCCAAGAGGGGACAGCCCAAGAGACCCAGTACTTC.

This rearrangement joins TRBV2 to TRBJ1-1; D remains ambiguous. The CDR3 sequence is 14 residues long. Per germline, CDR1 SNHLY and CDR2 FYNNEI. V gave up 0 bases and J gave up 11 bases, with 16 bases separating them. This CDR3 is CASSEAPQLLRAFF. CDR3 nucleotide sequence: TGTGCCAGCAGTGAAGCCCCCCAGCTCCTTAGGGCTTTCTTT.